This is a list of T cell receptor beta chains from one sample in a study of T cell responses to AZD1222 COVID-19 vaccine. Data came from immunoSEQ multiplex PCR; TCRdb stores just in-frame clones and leaves some out. The data show about 100,000 clones, about 90% seen once. Sequenced material: peripheral blood, taken on day 0 of AZD1222 vaccination. All receptors come from an adult in good health. CDR3s include the opening cysteine and the closing phenylalanine or tryptophan. A D gene is named only where the DNA matches it firmly. Clone size is stated in some rows and not others, as once, few, many or a class when expanded.

CDR3 DNA: TGTGCCAGCAACGACCTAGGAGGGGTTTTTGAAAAACTGTTTTTT
CDR3 protein: CASNDLGGVFEKLFF
J gene: TRBJ1-4
V gene: TRBV2
clone size: -
D gene: -

CDR3 DNA: TGCGCCAGCAGCTTTACAGGGGCGGATCAGCCCCAGCATTTT
CDR3 protein: CASSFTGADQPQHF
J gene: TRBJ1-5
V gene: TRBV4-1
clone size: -
D gene: TRBD1

CDR3 DNA: TGCGCCAGCAGCCCCGAGGGACAGCCCAGGGAGACCCAGTACTTC
CDR3 protein: CASSPEGQPRETQYF
J gene: TRBJ2-5
V gene: TRBV4-1
clone size: -
D gene: TRBD1

CDR3 DNA: TGTGCCAGCTCACAGAACCCTAGCGGGCTAGGATTCAGCGAGCAGTACTTC
CDR3 protein: CASSQNPSGLGFSEQYF
J gene: TRBJ2-7
V gene: TRBV18
clone size: -
D gene: TRBD2

CDR3 DNA: TGTGCCAGCAGCCAAGATTTGGCTAGCGGGAGGGCAGGGAATGAGCAGTTCTTC
CDR3 protein: CASSQDLASGRAGNEQFF
J gene: TRBJ2-1
V gene: TRBV4-2
clone size: -
D gene: TRBD2

CDR3 DNA: TGCGCCAGCAGCTTGGTAGTGTCTGGCGAGCAGTACTTC
CDR3 protein: CASSLVVSGEQYF
J gene: TRBJ2-7
V gene: TRBV5-1
clone size: -
D gene: -

CDR3 DNA: TGCGCCAGCAGCGTGGGACAGGCTAACACTGAAGCTTTCTTT
CDR3 protein: CASSVGQANTEAFF
J gene: TRBJ1-1
V gene: TRBV5-1
clone size: -
D gene: TRBD1

CDR3 DNA: TGTGCCAGCAGTGACGCAGGGGGCAATTCACCCCTCCACTTT
CDR3 protein: CASSDAGGNSPLHF
J gene: TRBJ1-6
V gene: TRBV6-1
clone size: -
D gene: TRBD1

CDR3 DNA: TGTGCCAGCAGTTCCCCCTTTAGCGGGAGAGGGACAGATACGCAGTATTTT
CDR3 protein: CASSSPFSGRGTDTQYF
J gene: TRBJ2-3
V gene: TRBV27
clone size: -
D gene: TRBD2

CDR3 DNA: TGCAGCGTTCCCCCCGTGTATCGCCTTGACAATGAGCAGTTCTTC
CDR3 protein: CSVPPVYRLDNEQFF
J gene: TRBJ2-1
V gene: TRBV29-1
clone size: -
D gene: -

CDR3 DNA: TGTGCCAGCAATCGAGGGGGAACTGGTCAGCCCCAGCATTTT
CDR3 protein: CASNRGGTGQPQHF
J gene: TRBJ1-5
V gene: TRBV6-5
clone size: -
D gene: -

CDR3 DNA: TGCAGCGTTGGGGGGGGTATGGGTGGAAGATACGAGCAGTACTTC
CDR3 protein: CSVGGGMGGRYEQYF
J gene: TRBJ2-7
V gene: TRBV29-1
clone size: once
D gene: TRBD2

CDR3 DNA: TGTGCCTCCGGGACAGGGAGCTCTGGGGCCAACGTCCTGACTTTC
CDR3 protein: CASGTGSSGANVLTF
J gene: TRBJ2-6
V gene: TRBV30
clone size: -
D gene: TRBD1

CDR3 DNA: TGTGCCAGCAGTTTACAGGGTGGGTTAGATGGCTCCTATAATTCACCCCTCCACTTT
CDR3 protein: CASSLQGGLDGSYNSPLHF
J gene: TRBJ1-6
V gene: TRBV28
clone size: -
D gene: -

CDR3 DNA: TGTGCCAGCAGCCAAGATAGAACTCCAGGGCGGGGTGAGCAGTTCTTC
CDR3 protein: CASSQDRTPGRGEQFF
J gene: TRBJ2-1
V gene: TRBV3-1/TRBV3-2
clone size: -
D gene: -

CDR3 DNA: TGTGCCAGCATTCGAGAGGCAGGGGTATCCTACGAGCAGTACTTC
CDR3 protein: CASIREAGVSYEQYF
J gene: TRBJ2-7
V gene: TRBV28
clone size: -
D gene: -

CDR3 DNA: TGTGCCAGCACCCGGGGTTGGGGAAACACTGAAGCTTTCTTT
CDR3 protein: CASTRGWGNTEAFF
J gene: TRBJ1-1
V gene: TRBV6-5
clone size: once
D gene: -

CDR3 DNA: TGTGCTAGTGGTTTGGGGCTTAGGGTGGGCGAGCAGTACTTC
CDR3 protein: CASGLGLRVGEQYF
J gene: TRBJ2-7
V gene: TRBV12-5
clone size: -
D gene: -

CDR3 DNA: TGTGCCAGCAGCTCGTTCAGGCTCGACTCCTACAATGAGCAGTTCTTC
CDR3 protein: CASSSFRLDSYNEQFF
J gene: TRBJ2-1
V gene: TRBV5-5
clone size: once
D gene: -

CDR3 DNA: TGTGCCAGCAGCACCGGGACAACCTTTGTTTACAATGAGCAGTTCTTC
CDR3 protein: CASSTGTTFVYNEQFF
J gene: TRBJ2-1
V gene: TRBV5-4
clone size: -
D gene: -

CDR3 DNA: TGTGCCAGCTCACCAGGTCGGTCTTCAGATACGCAGTATTTT
CDR3 protein: CASSPGRSSDTQYF
J gene: TRBJ2-3
V gene: TRBV18
clone size: -
D gene: -

CDR3 DNA: TGTGCCAGCAGGAGTGACAGGGACGAGCAGTACTTC
CDR3 protein: CASRSDRDEQYF
J gene: TRBJ2-7
V gene: TRBV27
clone size: -
D gene: TRBD1

CDR3 DNA: TGTGCCTCCAGAAACTATGGCTACACCTTC
CDR3 protein: CASRNYGYTF
J gene: TRBJ1-2
V gene: TRBV30
clone size: -
D gene: -

CDR3 DNA: TGTGCCAGTAGTGCCCAGGGTCACGAGCAGTACTTC
CDR3 protein: CASSAQGHEQYF
J gene: TRBJ2-7
V gene: TRBV19
clone size: -
D gene: -

CDR3 DNA: TGTGCCAGTACAGGGCCAGGCTACGAGCAGTACTTC
CDR3 protein: CASTGPGYEQYF
J gene: TRBJ2-7
V gene: TRBV19
clone size: -
D gene: -

CDR3 DNA: TGTGCCAGCGCTGGATACAGGGGGAACAATGAGCAGTTCTTC
CDR3 protein: CASAGYRGNNEQFF
J gene: TRBJ2-1
V gene: TRBV28
clone size: -
D gene: TRBD1

CDR3 DNA: TGCGCCAGCAGTGAGGGCCTAGAGGGAGCACGGTTCTTC
CDR3 protein: CASSEGLEGARFF
J gene: TRBJ2-1
V gene: TRBV10-2
clone size: -
D gene: -

CDR3 DNA: TGTGCCAGCAGCGTAACAACTAGCGGTGGTGGAAACGAGCAGTACTTC
CDR3 protein: CASSVTTSGGGNEQYF
J gene: TRBJ2-7
V gene: TRBV9
clone size: -
D gene: TRBD2

CDR3 DNA: TGTGCCAGTAGTGTAGCGAAGGCCTCCCTACCCAGCGAGCAGTACTTC
CDR3 protein: CASSVAKASLPSEQYF
J gene: TRBJ2-7
V gene: TRBV19
clone size: -
D gene: -

CDR3 DNA: TGTGCCAGCAGCCAAAGGGGGCCCCATGAAAAACTGTTTTTT
CDR3 protein: CASSQRGPHEKLFF
J gene: TRBJ1-4
V gene: TRBV3-1/TRBV3-2
clone size: -
D gene: TRBD1

CDR3 DNA: TGTGCCAGCAGTGAAAACAGGGGTGGTCAGCCCCAGCATTTT
CDR3 protein: CASSENRGGQPQHF
J gene: TRBJ1-5
V gene: TRBV2
clone size: -
D gene: TRBD1

CDR3 DNA: TGTGCCAGCAGCGCTAGCGGGAGCTCCTACGAGCAGTACTTC
CDR3 protein: CASSASGSSYEQYF
J gene: TRBJ2-7
V gene: TRBV7-3
clone size: -
D gene: TRBD2

CDR3 DNA: TGTGCCAGTAGTACCCAGTTCCAGGGGTCTGGGGCCAACGTCCTGACTTTC
CDR3 protein: CASSTQFQGSGANVLTF
J gene: TRBJ2-6
V gene: TRBV19
clone size: -
D gene: -

CDR3 DNA: TGTGCCAGTAGACCCCAAGGCACAGGGGATGGGGAAGCTTTCTTT
CDR3 protein: CASRPQGTGDGEAFF
J gene: TRBJ1-1
V gene: TRBV19
clone size: -
D gene: TRBD1

CDR3 DNA: TGTGCCAGCAGCTCACTAGCGGGAGGGCCAGTTGGTAATGAGCAGTTCTTC
CDR3 protein: CASSSLAGGPVGNEQFF
J gene: TRBJ2-1
V gene: TRBV7-9
clone size: -
D gene: TRBD2

CDR3 DNA: TGTGCCAGCAGCTTAGAAATGACAGGGACCACAGATACGCAGTATTTT
CDR3 protein: CASSLEMTGTTDTQYF
J gene: TRBJ2-3
V gene: TRBV7-6
clone size: -
D gene: TRBD1

CDR3 DNA: TGTGCCACCAGCAGAGGGACAGGGGGCGAAGGGGATCAGCCCCAGCATTTT
CDR3 protein: CATSRGTGGEGDQPQHF
J gene: TRBJ1-5
V gene: TRBV15
clone size: -
D gene: TRBD1

CDR3 DNA: TGTGCCAGCAGGGCCTCAGGGGGGCAAGAGACCCAGTACTTC
CDR3 protein: CASRASGGQETQYF
J gene: TRBJ2-5
V gene: TRBV6-5
clone size: -
D gene: -

CDR3 DNA: TGTGCCAGCAGCCAGCTTGGGGGTCCGACCTATGGCTACACCTTC
CDR3 protein: CASSQLGGPTYGYTF
J gene: TRBJ1-2
V gene: TRBV3-1/TRBV3-2
clone size: -
D gene: -

CDR3 DNA: TGTGCCAGCAGCTTAGCGTCGGGAGGCGGGTACAATGAGCAGTTCTTC
CDR3 protein: CASSLASGGGYNEQFF
J gene: TRBJ2-1
V gene: TRBV7-8
clone size: once
D gene: TRBD2

CDR3 DNA: TGTGCCAGCAGCTCGAATAATTCACCCCTCCACTTT
CDR3 protein: CASSSNNSPLHF
J gene: TRBJ1-6
V gene: TRBV5-5
clone size: -
D gene: -

CDR3 DNA: TGTGCCAGTAGTTATACAGGGGGCTCTTCCGAGACCCAGTACTTC
CDR3 protein: CASSYTGGSSETQYF
J gene: TRBJ2-5
V gene: TRBV19
clone size: once
D gene: TRBD1